This T cell receptor (beta chain) was sequenced in a study of shared clonotypes between healthy human individuals. Selected positively for CCR7 and CD45RO-negative, naive CD8 cells excluded terminally differentiated effector memory CD45RA+ cells. V was cut by 6 bases and J by 4 bases, with 15 bases left in between. There are 14 residues in the CDR3. The V gene's germline CDR1 is MNHEY and CDR2 SVGAGI. Only in-frame clones appear in the TCRdb table, and some are missing; sequencing was by immunoSEQ multiplex PCR. Of about 2.1 million clones in the sample, 85% to 95% were seen once. The sequencing sample was made of naive CD8+ T cells from PBMCs. This sequence originates from a man between 18 and 29 years old in good health. Some clones in this sample may be carry-over from other donors' samples. This chain joins TRBV6-5 and TRBJ1-1; possible D gene TRBD1, 6 bases. In nucleotides, the CDR3 is TGTGCCAGCAGCGCATCTAAAGGGGGCACTGAAGCTTTCTTT. Translated: CASSASKGGTEAFF.